This TCR beta chain was captured in a study of CD8+ T cells in alopecia areata. The V and J ends lost 4 bases and 0 bases, in that order; junction bases with no gene match: 8. Germline loops: CDR1 SGHRS, CDR2 YFSETQ. This CDR3 region has 17 residues. Specified treatment: oral pan-JAK inhibitor, 5-10 mg twice daily. This clone was counted a few times. cDNA reverse transcribed from extracted RNA served as the sequencing template. Some clones are missing from TCRdb's copy, which holds only in-frame ones; the method was immunoSEQ multiplex PCR. The repertoire holds fewer than 250,000 clones, roughly three fifths seen once, with roughly 0.67% in the top ten.

The clonotype originates from a human donor with alopecia areata. Specimen: CD4+ T cells sorted from blood, collected at week 4, from a patient treated with tofacitinib. J is TRBJ2-1 and V is TRBV5-1; TRBD2 matches at 9 bases. CDR3: CASSIRLAASSYNEQFF. The CDR3 region has the DNA TGCGCCAGCAGCATTCGACTAGCGGCGAGCTCCTACAATGAGCAGTTCTTC.